The present TCR beta chain was sequenced within a study of human T cells and chemical hapten exposure. Study conclusions and caveats: Sensitizing with DPC caused no change in TCRs above 1 in 1000 frequency.

Blood, whole and unfractionated, served as the source for total RNA extraction. As for this clonotype: The antigen is unknown.

TCRdb reprocessed the 5' RACE reads via MiXCR and lists one record per CDR3 protein. The sample comprises around 82,000 distinct CDR3 sequences, 6.5% to 8.5% of which are singletons, and over 2% rests with the top ten. The clonotype comes from a male donor in good health.

CDR3 sequence: CASSVEVIGYTF. DNA for the CDR3: TGTGCCAGCAGTGTTGAAGTAATTGGCTACACCTTC. The chain joins TRBV2 to TRBJ1-2; D gene unclear. The CDR3 runs 12 residues. Trimming removed 4 bases from V and 7 bases from J, with 10 bases in between. Germline loops: CDR1 SNHLY, CDR2 FYNNEI.